Listed here are 30 T cell receptor beta chains from one sample, sequenced in a study of blood T cell repertoires in COVID-19. Data came from immunoSEQ multiplex PCR; TCRdb stores just in-frame clones and leaves some out. The sample contains about 180,000 clones, approximately 86% of which appear only once. The sample taken for sequencing was peripheral blood. The receptors were sampled from a woman aged 30 to 39 with active or convalescent COVID-19.

The V and J genes are TRBV11-3 and TRBJ2-1; 11 positions agree with TRBD1. The CDR3 is 15 amino acids. With V trimmed by 5 bases and J by 9 bases, 9 bases remained unmatched. Germline V gene sequence: CDR1 SGHNT, CDR2 YENEEA. The CDR3, as DNA: TGTGCCAGCAGCAAGGGACAGGGGGGAGCAGGTGAGCAGTTCTTC. Its translation is CASSKGQGGAGEQFF. The full variable domain, its missing parts supplied by reference TRBV11-3 and TRBJ2-1, is EAGVVQSPRYKIIEKKQPVAFWCNPISGHNTLYWYLQNLGQGPELLIRYENEEAVDDSQLPKDRFSAERLKGVDSTLKIQPAELGDSAVYLCASSKGQGGAGEQFFGPGTRLTVL.

J is TRBJ1-1 and V is TRBV13, with D possibly TRBD1 on 5 matching bases. The V and J ends lost 2 bases and 8 bases respectively, with 9 bases between them. Germline CDR1 PRHDT, CDR2 FYEKMQ (reference sequence). The CDR3 totals 12 residues. The CDR3 is CASSLQGREAFF. Written as DNA, the CDR3 is TGTGCCAGCAGCTTACAGGGAAGGGAAGCTTTCTTT.

The chain couples TRBV13 to TRBJ2-1, with 9 bases aligning to TRBD2. There are 17 residues in the CDR3. The V gene's germline CDR1 is PRHDT and CDR2 FYEKMQ (reference sequence). Trimming at V came to 4 bases and at J to 0 bases, leaving 7 bases not matched to a gene. The CDR3 sequence: CASSYRTSAFSYNEQFF. The CDR3, as DNA: TGTGCCAGCAGCTATCGGACTAGCGCTTTCTCCTACAATGAGCAGTTCTTC.

V is TRBV7-8 and J is TRBJ1-4; 8 bases agree with TRBD1. The V gene end was trimmed by 3 bases and the J gene end by 4 bases; junction bases not matched to a gene: 1. The germline gives CDR1 SGHVS, CDR2 FQNEAQ. The CDR3 covers 14 residues. The CDR3 region is CASSFTGGNEKLFF. The CDR3 nucleotides are TGTGCCAGCAGCTTTACAGGGGGTAATGAAAAACTGTTTTTT.

V gene TRBV5-1 combines with J gene TRBJ1-1, with TRBD1 as a possible D gene (6 bases). The germline V and J ends were trimmed by 4 bases and 4 bases, with 14 bases remaining between them. The V gene's germline CDR1 is SGHRS and CDR2 YFSETQ. The CDR3 contains 14 residues. The CDR3 DNA follows: TGCGCCAGCAGCGCAGACAGGCTGGGCACTGAAGCTTTCTTT. Its translation: CASSADRLGTEAFF.

The gene calls are TRBV28 and TRBJ1-1; 7 bases are a match to TRBD1. Germline values: CDR1 MDHEN, CDR2 SYDVKM. The CDR3 sequence is 15 residues long. V lost 3 bases and J lost 5; bases outside the gene matches: 9. CDR3 residues: CASSFPRQGRTEAFF. DNA of the CDR3: TGTGCCAGCAGTTTTCCTCGACAGGGAAGGACTGAAGCTTTCTTT. Supplemented by reference TRBV28 and TRBJ1-1, the full variable domain reads DVKVTQSSRYLVKRTGEKVFLECVQDMDHENMFWYRQDPGLGLRLIYFSYDVKMKEKGDIPEGYSVSREKKERFSLILESASTNQTSMYLCASSFPRQGRTEAFFGQGTRLTVV.

The chain uses TRBV13 and TRBJ2-5; 8 bases are a match to TRBD2. The CDR3 runs 15 residues. Trimming removed 3 bases from V and 6 bases from J; junction bases left unmatched: 9. Germline assignment: CDR1 PRHDT and CDR2 FYEKMQ (reference sequence). The CDR3 sequence is CASSFSGAAPQTQYF. DNA for the CDR3: TGTGCCAGCAGCTTTAGCGGGGCCGCGCCCCAGACCCAGTACTTC.

The chain recombines TRBV19 with TRBJ1-1, with TRBD1 matching 9 bases. The junction had 5 bases not matched to a gene; V was cut back by 10 bases and J by 5 bases. This CDR3 spans 12 amino acids. Germline V gives CDR1 LNHDA, CDR2 SQIVND (reference sequence). CDR3: CATMDRGTEAFF. As DNA, the CDR3 is TGTGCCACCATGGACAGGGGAACTGAAGCTTTCTTT.

This chain uses TRBV11-3 with TRBJ1-4; a possible D gene is TRBD1 (5 bases). V lost 2 bases and J lost 3, with 10 bases in between. CDR3 length equals 15 residues. Per the germline V gene, CDR1 is SGHNT and CDR2 is YENEEA. The CDR3 DNA is TGTGCCAGCAGCTTACGGGGGGGAGCTAATGAAAAACTGTTTTTT. Residues: CASSLRGGANEKLFF.

V usage is TRBV30 and J usage is TRBJ1-2; the match to TRBD1 covers 7 bases. This CDR3 is 14 amino acids long. Germline CDR1 and CDR2: GTSNPN and SVGIG (reference sequence). V was clipped by 2 bases and J by 4 bases; unmatched bases: 7. The CDR3 nucleotides are TGTGCCTGGAGTTTCCCGACAGGGCCCTATGGCTACACCTTC. Translated, it gives CAWSFPTGPYGYTF.

This chain uses TRBV25-1 with TRBJ1-2; no clear D. The germline CDR1 and CDR2 sequences are MGHDK and SYGVNS. Trimming cost V 5 bases and J 0 bases, with 10 bases left between them. This CDR3 spans 14 amino acids. CDR3 sequence (DNA): TGTGCCAGCAGTTCCCCTACAGCTAACTATGGCTACACCTTC. This translates into CASSSPTANYGYTF.

The rearrangement uses TRBV2 and TRBJ2-3, with a tentative D call TRBD2 (5 bases). The length of the CDR3 is 14 residues. The germline CDR1 and CDR2 sequences are SNHLY and FYNNEI. Trimming stripped 9 bases from V and 1 base from J, with 14 bases between. The CDR3 loop reads CASLRDGGTDTQYF. DNA for the CDR3: TGTGCCAGTTTGAGGGATGGGGGCACAGATACGCAGTATTTT. Combining the CDR3 with reference TRBV2 and TRBJ2-3 gives the whole variable domain EPEVTQTPSHQVTQMGQEVILRCVPISNHLYFYWYRQILGQKVEFLVSFYNNEISEKSEIFDDQFSVERPDGSNFTLKIRSTKLEDSAMYFCASLRDGGTDTQYFGPGTRLTVL.

This clone appeared once. This chain joins TRBV15 and TRBJ1-1; no reliable D call. The germline V and J ends were trimmed by 4 bases and 5 bases, with 14 bases remaining between them. Germline CDR1 LNHNV, CDR2 YYDKDF (reference sequence). The CDR3 is 14 residues long. Here the CDR3 reads CATSKRTGMTEAFF. As DNA, the CDR3 is TGTGCCACCAGCAAAAGGACGGGAATGACTGAAGCTTTCTTT.

This clone was recorded only once. This chain links TRBV18 with TRBJ1-1; D ambiguous. V lost 3 bases, J lost 4 bases, and 12 bases lay in between. The CDR3 runs to 14 residues. Germline assignment: CDR1 KGHSH and CDR2 LQKENI. The CDR3 nucleotides are TGTGCCAGCTCACCCGGGCCCCGGGGCACTGAAGCTTTCTTT. It translates to CASSPGPRGTEAFF.

The chain combines TRBV5-4 with TRBJ2-3; TRBD2 matches 11 bases. The junction had 10 bases not matched to a gene; V was cut back by 5 bases and J by 2 bases. Germline V CDR1 and CDR2: SGHNT, YYREEE (reference sequence). CDR3 size: 17 residues. The CDR3 here is CASSLYLAGGITDTQYF. In DNA, the CDR3 is TGTGCCAGCAGTTTGTACTTAGCGGGGGGGATCACAGATACGCAGTATTTT.

V gene TRBV14 combines with J gene TRBJ2-2; D is unclear. CDR1 SGHDN and CDR2 FVKESK come from the germline V gene. This CDR3 contains 11 residues. Trimming removed 4 bases at V and 8 bases at J, with 5 bases between. As DNA, the CDR3 is TGTGCCAGCAGCCTCTTTGGGGAGCTGTTTTTT. This codes for CASSLFGELFF.

The genes are TRBV9 and TRBJ1-3; no definite D call. This CDR3 has 14 amino acids. Per the germline V gene, CDR1 is SGDLS and CDR2 is YYNGEE. V lost 0 bases to trimming and J lost 3 bases, with 7 bases between them. The CDR3 is CASSVGGFGNTIYF. The CDR3 DNA reads as TGTGCCAGCAGCGTAGGAGGGTTTGGAAACACCATATATTTT.

The genes are TRBV18 and TRBJ1-3, with 8 nucleotides matching TRBD1. The CDR3 covers 16 residues. Germline V gene data show CDR1 as KGHSH and CDR2 as LQKENI. J lost 0 bases, V lost 4 bases, and 5 bases had no gene match. CDR3 residues: CASSHGQGSSGNTIYF. The CDR3 nucleotides are TGTGCCAGCTCACACGGACAGGGCAGCTCTGGAAACACCATATATTTT.

This chain uses TRBV5-4 with TRBJ2-2; 9 positions match TRBD1. This CDR3 is built from 15 residues. CDR1 is SGHNT, CDR2 YYREEE, per germline (reference sequence). V shed 4 bases and J 4 bases; nucleotides not matched to a gene: 5. The CDR3: CASSGGQGGTGELFF. DNA for the CDR3: TGTGCCAGCAGCGGGGGACAGGGCGGCACCGGGGAGCTGTTTTTT. Drawing the rest from reference TRBV5-4 and TRBJ2-2, the complete variable domain is ETGVTQSPTHLIKTRGQQVTLRCSSQSGHNTVSWYQQALGQGPQFIFQYYREEENGRGNFPPRFSGLQFPNYSSELNVNALELDDSALYLCASSGGQGGTGELFFGEGSRLTVL.

Only a few counts were recorded for this clone. The chain carries TRBV10-2 and TRBJ2-2; TRBD1 matches 9 bases. In germline, CDR1 is WSHSY, CDR2 SAAADI. The V gene end was trimmed by 6 bases and the J gene end by 4 bases; junction bases not matched to a gene: 9. The CDR3 is 16 residues long. In DNA, the CDR3 is TGCGCCAGCAGCCACCGGACAGGGGCTGGCACCGGGGAGCTGTTTTTT. This translates into CASSHRTGAGTGELFF.

The V gene is TRBV29-1, the J gene TRBJ2-3; the match to TRBD2 covers 10 bases. Germline CDR1 is SQVTM and CDR2 is ANQGSEA. The CDR3 sequence is 15 residues long. With V trimmed by 3 bases and J by 2 bases, 5 bases remained unmatched. CDR3 in amino acids: CSVDPSGGPTDTQYF. The CDR3 nucleotides are TGCAGCGTTGATCCTAGCGGGGGCCCCACAGATACGCAGTATTTT.

The chain couples TRBV18 to TRBJ1-1; possible D gene TRBD1, 5 bases. Per the germline V gene, CDR1 is KGHSH and CDR2 is LQKENI. V was trimmed by 5 bases and J by 1 base, leaving 17 bases between them. The CDR3 runs 16 residues. The CDR3 is CASSTMGQGTNTEAFF. The CDR3 coding sequence is TGTGCCAGCTCAACAATGGGGCAGGGTACGAACACTGAAGCTTTCTTT.

V and J are TRBV7-6 and TRBJ2-3, with 7 positions matching TRBD2. Unmatched junction bases numbered 5, after V lost 2 bases and J lost 3 bases. Germline V CDR1 and CDR2: SGHVS, FNYEAQ. The CDR3 runs 15 residues. The CDR3 spells CASSLTGGRTDTQYF. The CDR3 nucleotides are TGTGCCAGCAGCTTAACTGGCGGGAGAACAGATACGCAGTATTTT.

This clone was picked up one time. This rearrangement joins TRBV19 to TRBJ1-2; D remains unclear. The CDR3 runs 14 residues. Germline CDR1 reads LNHDA; CDR2 reads SQIVND (reference sequence). The V end was cut by 0 bases, the J end by 2 bases, with 7 bases between. This chain's CDR3 is CASSIDTGNYGYTF. In DNA form, the CDR3 reads TGTGCCAGTAGTATAGACACGGGGAACTATGGCTACACCTTC.

The rearrangement uses TRBV9 and TRBJ2-1; 12 bases are shared with TRBD2. V was pared by 1 base and J by 8 bases, with 7 bases of the junction left unmatched. The CDR3 is made up of 16 amino acids. CDR1 is SGDLS and CDR2 is YYNGEE in the germline V gene. The CDR3 is CASSVPSSGGAYEQFF. The CDR3 DNA sequence: TGTGCCAGCAGCGTACCCTCTAGCGGGGGGGCATATGAGCAGTTCTTC. Together with reference TRBV9 and TRBJ2-1, the CDR3 gives the full variable domain: DSGVTQTPKHLITATGQRVTLRCSPRSGDLSVYWYQQSLDQGLQFLIQYYNGEERAKGNILERFSAQQFPDLHSELNLSSLELGDSALYFCASSVPSSGGAYEQFFGPGTRLTVL.

The chain employs TRBV18 and TRBJ1-2, with TRBD1 identical over 10 bases. J lost 4 bases, V lost 2 bases, and 7 bases had no gene match. The CDR3 extends over 16 amino acids. The germline V gene has CDR1 KGHSH and CDR2 LQKENI. The CDR3 here is CASSPSGQGNLYGYTF. In nucleotides, the CDR3 is TGTGCCAGCTCACCATCGGGACAGGGGAATCTCTATGGCTACACCTTC.

Only a few counts were recorded for this clone. The chain links TRBV10-1 to TRBJ1-4, with D unclear. CDR3 length equals 19 residues. Germline values: CDR1 WNHNN, CDR2 SYGVQD (reference sequence). V was shortened by 0 bases and J by 4 bases, with 21 bases between the two germline ends. CDR3 in DNA: TGCGCCAGCAGTGAGTCGATCACCCTTCCCCGCCTATTTAATGAAAAACTGTTTTTT. Protein: CASSESITLPRLFNEKLFF.

The rearrangement joins TRBV18 to TRBJ2-1, with 9 bases aligning to TRBD1. The trim removed 2 bases at V and 4 bases at J, leaving 3 bases unmatched. The CDR3 totals 15 residues. Germline V gene sequence: CDR1 KGHSH, CDR2 LQKENI. CDR3 coding DNA: TGTGCCAGCTCACCAGGGGACAGGGTATACAATGAGCAGTTCTTC. Amino acid sequence: CASSPGDRVYNEQFF.

This clone showed up just a few times. This chain links TRBV27 with TRBJ1-6; D is perhaps TRBD1 (6 bases). The CDR3 sequence is 14 residues long. CDR1 MNHEY and CDR2 SMNVEV come from the germline V gene (reference sequence). V was cut by 2 bases and J by 7 bases, with 9 bases left in between. Here the CDR3 DNA reads TGTGCCAGCAGTTTAGGGGGCTACAATTCACCCCTCCACTTT. Its translation: CASSLGGYNSPLHF.

The genes are TRBV6-8 and TRBJ2-7; 7 bases agree with TRBD2. With 2 bases clipped from V and 3 bases from J, the junction kept 13 bases outside the gene matches. CDR1 and CDR2 (germline): MNHGY, SAAAGT. The CDR3 is 17 amino acids. The chain's CDR3 is CASSYLTWREKFYEQYF. Here the CDR3 DNA reads TGTGCCAGCAGTTACCTAACTTGGCGGGAGAAGTTCTACGAGCAGTACTTC.